This is a list of T cell receptor beta chains from one sample in a study of blood T cell repertoires in COVID-19. Measured with immunoSEQ multiplex PCR; TCRdb has only the in-frame clones, and not every one. The sample holds 130,000 to 150,000 clones, 80% to 90% seen once. Sequencing was carried out using peripheral blood. The receptors originated from a man aged 45-60 years who had recovered from COVID-19. Each CDR3 is given with its conserved first and last residue.

CDR3aa | v_gene
CASSKTIRDQETQYF | TRBV9
CASSSNANSNTEAFF | TRBV7-2
CASSLWGGTEAFF | TRBV5-4
CASSHRPSFPDRAHDQPQHF | TRBV27
CASSYGSGGAYNEQFF | TRBV6-2/TRBV6-3
CASSPEQGRGYEQYF | TRBV4-1
CASSRTGGSGANVLTF | TRBV6-6
CASTDGTGQEKLFF | TRBV27
CASSPSTGGTEAFF | TRBV19
CACAAGLVPSEQFF | TRBV30
CASSQGLAAIQETQYF | TRBV4-3
CASSLELSGVAEAFF | TRBV5-1
CASSPSTSNEQFF | TRBV9
CASSQDGTRRMNTEAFF | TRBV4-2
CASSANRGGSTQYF | TRBV5-4
CASSEGGGGNQPQHF | TRBV9
CASSQDSDSKGYTF | TRBV4-3
CAWSRGGENSPLHF | TRBV30
CASSQQGSPNSPLHF | TRBV6-4
CATFRGSGNQPQHF | TRBV6-6
CASSQLQGKVNTEAFF | TRBV27
CASSQEWTGGSEQYF | TRBV3-1/TRBV3-2
CASSVGKGTGNTEAFF | TRBV9
CAWGPYLAKNIQYF | TRBV30
CASSPDSRGNTIYF | TRBV6-4
CASSLVRWGVGNTGELFF | TRBV5-1
CASSYAWGGADTQYF | TRBV6-2/TRBV6-3
CASSERSARGYGYTF | TRBV2
CASSPQSAQGDTQYF | TRBV7-9
CASSRTGEGNQPQHF | TRBV6-5
CASSMDTRNTDTQYF | TRBV19
CASSLSYEQFF | TRBV12-3/TRBV12-4
CASSPETGGIGEQYF | TRBV6-5